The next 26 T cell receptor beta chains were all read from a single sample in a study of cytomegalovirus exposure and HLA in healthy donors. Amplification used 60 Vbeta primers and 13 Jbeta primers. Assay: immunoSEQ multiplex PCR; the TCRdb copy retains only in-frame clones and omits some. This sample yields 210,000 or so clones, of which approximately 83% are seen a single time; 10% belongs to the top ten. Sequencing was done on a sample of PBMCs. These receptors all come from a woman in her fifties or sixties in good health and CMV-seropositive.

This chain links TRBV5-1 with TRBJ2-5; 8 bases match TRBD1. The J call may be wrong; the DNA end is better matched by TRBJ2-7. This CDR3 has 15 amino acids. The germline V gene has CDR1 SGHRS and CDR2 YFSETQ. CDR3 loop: CASSLGTGSTYEQYF. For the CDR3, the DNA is TGCGCCAGCAGCTTGGGGACAGGGTCGACCTACGAGCAGTACTTC.

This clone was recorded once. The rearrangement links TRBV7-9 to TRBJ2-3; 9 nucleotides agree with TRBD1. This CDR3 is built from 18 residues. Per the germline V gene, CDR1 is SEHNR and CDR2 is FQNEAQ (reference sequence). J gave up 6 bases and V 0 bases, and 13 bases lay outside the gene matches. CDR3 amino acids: CASSLADTRDRVSDTQYF. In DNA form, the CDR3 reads TGTGCCAGCAGCTTAGCCGACACACGGGACAGGGTGTCTGATACGCAGTATTTT.

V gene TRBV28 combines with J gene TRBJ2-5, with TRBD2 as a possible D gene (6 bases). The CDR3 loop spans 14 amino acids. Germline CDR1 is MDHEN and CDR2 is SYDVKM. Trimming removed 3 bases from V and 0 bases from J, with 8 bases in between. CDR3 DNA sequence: TGTGCCAGCAGTTTCCGGGAGTACCAAGAGACCCAGTACTTC. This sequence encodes CASSFREYQETQYF. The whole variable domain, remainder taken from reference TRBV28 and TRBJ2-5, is DVKVTQSSRYLVKRTGEKVFLECVQDMDHENMFWYRQDPGLGLRLIYFSYDVKMKEKGDIPEGYSVSREKKERFSLILESASTNQTSMYLCASSFREYQETQYFGPGTRLLVL.

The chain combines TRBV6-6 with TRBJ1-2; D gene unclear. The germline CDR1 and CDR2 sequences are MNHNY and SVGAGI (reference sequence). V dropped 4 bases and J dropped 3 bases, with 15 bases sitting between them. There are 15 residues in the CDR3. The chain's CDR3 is CASSSSDGVYYGYTF. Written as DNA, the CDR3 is TGTGCCAGCAGTTCCTCCGACGGAGTATACTATGGCTACACCTTC.

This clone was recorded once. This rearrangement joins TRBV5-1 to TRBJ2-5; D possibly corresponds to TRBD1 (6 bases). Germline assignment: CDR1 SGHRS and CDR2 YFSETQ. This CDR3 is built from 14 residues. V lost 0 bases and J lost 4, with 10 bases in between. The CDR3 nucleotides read TGCGCCAGCAGCTTGGGGTGGGGGCGAGAGACCCAGTACTTC. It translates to CASSLGWGRETQYF.

The CDR3 loop is CASSFGRANEQYF. As DNA, the CDR3 is TGTGCCAGCAGCTTCGGGAGGGCTAACGAGCAGTACTTC. The rearrangement uses TRBV11-1 and TRBJ2-7, with TRBD2 matching over 8 bases. J gave up 5 bases and V 3 bases, and 3 bases lay outside the gene matches. The CDR3 totals 13 residues. Germline CDR1 SGHAT, CDR2 FQDESV (reference sequence). Looking up the rest from reference TRBV11-1 and TRBJ2-7 gives the full variable domain: EAEVAQSPRYKITEKSQAVAFWCDPISGHATLYWYRQILGQGPELLVQFQDESVVDDSQLPKDRFSAERLKGVDSTLKIQPAELGDSAMYLCASSFGRANEQYFGPGTRLTVT.

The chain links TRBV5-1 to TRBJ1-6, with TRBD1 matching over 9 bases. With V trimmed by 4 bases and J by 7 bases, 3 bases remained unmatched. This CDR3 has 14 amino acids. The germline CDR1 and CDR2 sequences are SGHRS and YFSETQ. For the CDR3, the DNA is TGCGCCAGCAGCAGGGACAGGGCGAATTCACCCCTCCACTTT. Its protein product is CASSRDRANSPLHF.

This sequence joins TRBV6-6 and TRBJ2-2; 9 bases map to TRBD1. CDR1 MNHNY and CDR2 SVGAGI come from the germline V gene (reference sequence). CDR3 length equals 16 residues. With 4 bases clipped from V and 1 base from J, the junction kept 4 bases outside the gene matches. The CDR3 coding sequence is TGTGCCAGCAGTTCCTGGACAGGGGTGAACACCGGGGAGCTGTTTTTT. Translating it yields CASSSWTGVNTGELFF.

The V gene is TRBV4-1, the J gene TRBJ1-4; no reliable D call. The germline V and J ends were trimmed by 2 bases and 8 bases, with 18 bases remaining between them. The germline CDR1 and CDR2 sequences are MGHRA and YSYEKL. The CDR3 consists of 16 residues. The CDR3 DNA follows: TGCGCCAGCAGCCAATCCTCGGGGAGTCTGGGGGAAAAACTGTTTTTT. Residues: CASSQSSGSLGEKLFF.

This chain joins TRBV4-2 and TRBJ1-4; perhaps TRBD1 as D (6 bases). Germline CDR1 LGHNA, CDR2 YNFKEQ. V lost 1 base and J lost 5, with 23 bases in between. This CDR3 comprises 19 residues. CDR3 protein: CASSQGGSGQGYFNEKLFF. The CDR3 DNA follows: TGTGCCAGCAGCCAAGGCGGATCGGGGCAGGGGTATTTCAATGAAAAACTGTTTTTT.

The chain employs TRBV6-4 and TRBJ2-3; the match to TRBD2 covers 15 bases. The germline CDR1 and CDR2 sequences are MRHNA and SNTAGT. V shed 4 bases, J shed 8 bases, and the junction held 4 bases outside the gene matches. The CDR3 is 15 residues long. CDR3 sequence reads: CASSGTSGGAGTQYF. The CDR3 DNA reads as TGTGCCAGCAGTGGGACTAGCGGGGGGGCCGGTACGCAGTATTTT.

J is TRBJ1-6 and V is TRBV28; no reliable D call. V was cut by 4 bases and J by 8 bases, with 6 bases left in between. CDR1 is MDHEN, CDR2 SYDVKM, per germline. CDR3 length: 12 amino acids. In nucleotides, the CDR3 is TGTGCCAGCAGTTCCGTCGATTCACCCCTCCACTTT. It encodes CASSSVDSPLHF.

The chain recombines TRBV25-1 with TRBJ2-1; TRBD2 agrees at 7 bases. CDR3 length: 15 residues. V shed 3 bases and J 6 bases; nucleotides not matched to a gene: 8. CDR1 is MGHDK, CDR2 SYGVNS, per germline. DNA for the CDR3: TGTGCCAGCAGTGATGGTGTGGGGGGGGGCAATGAGCAGTTCTTC. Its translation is CASSDGVGGGNEQFF.

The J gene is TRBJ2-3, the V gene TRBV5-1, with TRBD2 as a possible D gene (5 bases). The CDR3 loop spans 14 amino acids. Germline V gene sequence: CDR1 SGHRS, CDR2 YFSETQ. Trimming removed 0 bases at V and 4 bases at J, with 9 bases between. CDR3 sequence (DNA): TGCGCCAGCAGCTTGGGGGCTAGCTCAGATACGCAGTATTTT. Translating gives CASSLGASSDTQYF.

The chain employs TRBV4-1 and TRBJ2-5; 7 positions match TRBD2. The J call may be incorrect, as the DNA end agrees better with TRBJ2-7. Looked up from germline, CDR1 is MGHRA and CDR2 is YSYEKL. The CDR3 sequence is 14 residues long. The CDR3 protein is CASSQRGSTYEQYF. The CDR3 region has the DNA TGCGCCAGCAGCCAGCGGGGGTCAACCTACGAGCAGTACTTC.

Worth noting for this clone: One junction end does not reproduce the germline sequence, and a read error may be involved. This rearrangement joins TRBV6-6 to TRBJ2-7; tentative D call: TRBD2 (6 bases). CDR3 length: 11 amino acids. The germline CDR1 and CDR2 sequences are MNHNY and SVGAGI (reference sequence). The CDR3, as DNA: TGTGCCAGCAGTCACTCTAGCGATAAGTACTTC. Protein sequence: CASSHSSDKYF.

The DNA of the CDR3 is TGTGCCAGCAGCTTTACAGGGGGCGCAAGCAATGAGCAGTTCTTC. Protein product: CASSFTGGASNEQFF. The V call is TRBV7-2, the J call TRBJ2-1, with 9 bases aligning to TRBD1. This CDR3 has 15 residues. Trimming at V came to 3 bases and at J to 6 bases, leaving 6 bases not matched to a gene. In germline, CDR1 is SGHTA, CDR2 FQGNSA.

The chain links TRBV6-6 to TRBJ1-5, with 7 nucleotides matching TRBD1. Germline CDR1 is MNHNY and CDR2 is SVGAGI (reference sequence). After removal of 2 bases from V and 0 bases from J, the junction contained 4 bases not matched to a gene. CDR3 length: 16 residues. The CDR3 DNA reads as TGTGCCAGCAGTTACGCGACAGGGACTAGCAATCAGCCCCAGCATTTT. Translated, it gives CASSYATGTSNQPQHF.

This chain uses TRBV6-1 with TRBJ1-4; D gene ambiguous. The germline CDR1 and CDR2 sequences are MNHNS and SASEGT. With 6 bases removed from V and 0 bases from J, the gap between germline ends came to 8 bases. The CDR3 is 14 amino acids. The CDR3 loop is CASRRVATNEKLFF. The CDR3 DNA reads TGTGCCAGCAGAAGAGTCGCAACTAATGAAAAACTGTTTTTT.

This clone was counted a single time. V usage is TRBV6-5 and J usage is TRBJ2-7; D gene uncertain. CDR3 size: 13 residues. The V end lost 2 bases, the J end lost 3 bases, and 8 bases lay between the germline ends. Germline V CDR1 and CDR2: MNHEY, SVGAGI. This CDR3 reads CASSYAENYEQYF. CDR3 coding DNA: TGTGCCAGCAGTTACGCAGAAAACTACGAGCAGTACTTC.

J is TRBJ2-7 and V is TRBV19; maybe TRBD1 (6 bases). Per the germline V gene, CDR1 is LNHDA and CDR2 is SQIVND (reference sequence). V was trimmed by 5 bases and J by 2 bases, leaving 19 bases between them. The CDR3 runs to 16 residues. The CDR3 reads CASSGQGRDIAYEQYF. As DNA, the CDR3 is TGTGCCAGTAGTGGCCAGGGTAGGGACATCGCCTACGAGCAGTACTTC.

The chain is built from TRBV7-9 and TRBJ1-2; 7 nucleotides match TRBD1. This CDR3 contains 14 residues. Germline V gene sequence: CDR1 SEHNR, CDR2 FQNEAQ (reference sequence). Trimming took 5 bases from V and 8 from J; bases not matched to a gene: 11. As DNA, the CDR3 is TGTGCCAGCAGCGGATCGACAGGGATTAGCGGCTACACCTTC. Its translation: CASSGSTGISGYTF. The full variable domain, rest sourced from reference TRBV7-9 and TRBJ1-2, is DTGVSQNPRHKITKRGQNVTFRCDPISEHNRLYWYRQTLGQGPEFLTYFQNEAQLEKSRLLSDRFSAERPKGSFSTLEIQRTEQGDSAMYLCASSGSTGISGYTFGSGTRLTVV.

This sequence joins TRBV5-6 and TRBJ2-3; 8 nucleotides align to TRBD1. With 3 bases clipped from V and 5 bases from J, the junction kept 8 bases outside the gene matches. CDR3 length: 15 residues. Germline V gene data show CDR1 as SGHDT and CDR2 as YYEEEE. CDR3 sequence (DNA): TGTGCCAGCAGCTACGGACAGGGTGCTAGAGATACGCAGTATTTT. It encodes CASSYGQGARDTQYF.

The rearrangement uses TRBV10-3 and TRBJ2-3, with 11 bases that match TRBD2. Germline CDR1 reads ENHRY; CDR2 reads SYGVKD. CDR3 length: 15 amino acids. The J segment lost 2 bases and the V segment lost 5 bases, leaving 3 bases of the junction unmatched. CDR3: CAISTLAGVTDTQYF. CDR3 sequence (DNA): TGTGCCATCAGTACACTAGCGGGGGTCACAGATACGCAGTATTTT.

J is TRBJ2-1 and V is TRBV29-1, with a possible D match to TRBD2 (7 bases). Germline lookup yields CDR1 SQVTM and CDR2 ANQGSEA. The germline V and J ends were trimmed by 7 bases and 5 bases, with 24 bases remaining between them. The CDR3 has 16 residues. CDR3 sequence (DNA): TGCAGCGCCCTCACCCTTTTGCGGGGGCGAAACAATGAGCAGTTCTTC. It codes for CSALTLLRGRNNEQFF.

The CDR3, as DNA: TGTGCCAGCTCCCAGGGTATGAACACTGAAGCTTTCTTT. Amino acid sequence: CASSQGMNTEAFF. The chain is built from TRBV9 and TRBJ1-1, with D maybe TRBD1 (5 bases). Germline V lookup: CDR1 SGDLS, CDR2 YYNGEE. There are 13 residues in the CDR3. Trimming shortened V by 7 bases and J by 0 bases, and 10 bases separated the two germline ends.